Given below is one T cell receptor (beta chain) in context. Its antigen is as yet unknown. The data belong to a study of T cells expressing NK-cell markers. Study-wide results and caveats: Among CD8+ T cells from six donors, dominant NKG2C+ clonotypes accounted for roughly 1.0-8%. Several donors likewise had their CD3+CD56-NKG2C+ fraction led by these clonotypes.

Germline lookup yields CDR1 MGHRA and CDR2 YSYEKL. The CDR3 covers 16 residues. Reanalyzing the 5' RACE reads, TCRdb keeps one entry per CDR3 protein, without DNA. This table holds about 370,000 distinct CDR3 sequences. The receptor's source is a woman in her 50s in good health. Sequences were obtained from blood T cells: a sorted CD56 or NKG2C T cell subset, CD4+ or CD8+ T cells, or bulk PBMC T cells (not recorded which). V is TRBV4-1 and J is TRBJ2-3; TCRdb indicates TRBD2, and absent DNA this call remains unverified. CDR3: CASSHEDSGNTDTQYF.